Detailed here is one T cell receptor beta chain. The sample originates from a study of shared clonotypes between healthy human individuals. Repertoires were generated with immunoSEQ multiplex PCR, while TCRdb's copy carries only in-frame clones and drops some. The sample lists fewer than 1.6 million clones, less than 99% occurring once. Into CD45RA+ naive and CD45RA-negative memory subsets, the CD4+ cells were split. Sequencing was carried out using naive CD4+ T cells sorted from blood. The subset here: CD45RA+ positively selected. The sequence was obtained from a man aged 25 to 45 in good health.

The CDR3 region is CAISEAQGWNEKLFF. CDR3 nucleotides: TGTGCCATCAGTGAGGCGCAGGGGTGGAATGAAAAACTGTTTTTT. This chain links TRBV10-3 with TRBJ1-4; a weak D match, TRBD1 (6 bases). This CDR3 region has 15 residues. The germline gives CDR1 ENHRY, CDR2 SYGVKD. Trimming pared 2 bases from V and 5 bases from J, leaving 12 bases between.